This T cell receptor beta chain was retrieved from a study of blood T cells in healthy people across ages. Trimming cost V 6 bases and J 0 bases; bases outside gene matches: 6. CDR3 length: 16 residues. CDR1 is SGHTA, CDR2 FQGNSA, per germline. A second PCR, run for about 7 to 11 cycles, used a sample-barcoded 5' primer plus a J-beta primer mix. Each CDR3 protein gets one entry after TCRdb re-called the 5' RACE reads with MiXCR. Of 450,000 to 650,000 distinct CDR3 sequences detected, 20% to 30% appear once; the ten largest clones hold around 10%. This sample was shared with a second study, whose subject was T cells of mothers and their children.

The chain employs TRBV7-2 and TRBJ2-7; 12 nucleotides align to TRBD2. Material: blood. The receptor was isolated from a boy aged 10-17 years in good health. This CDR3 reads CASSPRTSGNSYEQYF. CDR3 bases: TGTGCCAGCAGTCCTAGGACTAGCGGGAACTCCTACGAGCAGTACTTC.